The clone carrying this T cell receptor beta chain was picked up a small number of times. Antigen: not known. Other nucleotide sequences in the sample specify the same CDR3. The repertoire was sequenced with immunoSEQ multiplex PCR; TCRdb's copy has only in-frame clones and lacks some. This sample has about 2.2 million clones; roughly 95% occur once, and the top ten carry about 1.6%. Deletions cut 4 bases from V and 2 bases from J, with 5 bases between. Germline V gene lookup returns CDR1 GTSNPN and CDR2 SVGIG (reference sequence). The CDR3 contains 11 residues. The sample is drawn from a study of shared clonotypes between healthy human individuals. Findings of the study overall: Estimated clonotype richness was generally higher in naive than memory subsets.

Only CD45RO-negative cells positively selected for CCR7 counted as naive CD8 cells, so terminally differentiated effector memory CD45RA+ cells were excluded. This rearrangement joins TRBV30 to TRBJ1-1; D is undetermined. The material sequenced was naive CD8+ T cells from PBMCs. The receptor's source is a man between 18 and 35 years old in good health. Some clones in this sample may be carry-over from other donors' samples. The CDR3 DNA reads TGTGCCTGGAAGCTCAACACTGAAGCTTTCTTT. Translation: CAWKLNTEAFF. Based on the CDR3 plus reference TRBV30 and TRBJ1-1, the full variable domain is SQTIHQWPATLVQPVGSPLSLECTVEGTSNPNLYWYRQAAGRGLQLLFYSVGIGQISSEVPQNLSASRPQDRQFILSSKKLLLSDSGFYLCAWKLNTEAFFGQGTRLTVV.